The sample holds many counts of the clone carrying this T cell receptor (beta chain). Antigen unknown. The sample belongs to a study of T cell repertoires in cytomegalovirus infection. Turning to the study itself: Indications of both CMV infection and matching HLA type were provided by public TCR beta signatures. Study-wide results and caveats: Clonotype analysis showed dominance of the ex vivo response by HLA-C-restricted CMV-specific TCR beta clonotypes. Summed frequency of public TCR beta families distinguished CMV carriers with the relevant HLA.

TCRdb re-called the reads through MiXCR, storing one row per CDR3 protein. The sample gives around 280,000 distinct CDR3 sequences, 9.6% of which show up once; approximately 2.3% is in the top ten. Sequenced: PBMCs. The origin of this receptor is a human donor in good health (CMV status not recorded). Some clones in this sample may be carry-over from other donors' samples.

The CDR3 sequence: CASSNRVNQPQHF. CDR3 nucleotides: TGTGCCAGCAGCAACAGGGTCAATCAGCCCCAGCATTTT. The gene calls are TRBV6-2 or TRBV6-3 and TRBJ1-5; D is perhaps TRBD1 (6 bases). The CDR3 totals 13 residues. V was cut by 6 bases and J by 3 bases, with 9 bases left in between. CDR1 and CDR2 from the germline V gene are MNHEY and SVGEGT.